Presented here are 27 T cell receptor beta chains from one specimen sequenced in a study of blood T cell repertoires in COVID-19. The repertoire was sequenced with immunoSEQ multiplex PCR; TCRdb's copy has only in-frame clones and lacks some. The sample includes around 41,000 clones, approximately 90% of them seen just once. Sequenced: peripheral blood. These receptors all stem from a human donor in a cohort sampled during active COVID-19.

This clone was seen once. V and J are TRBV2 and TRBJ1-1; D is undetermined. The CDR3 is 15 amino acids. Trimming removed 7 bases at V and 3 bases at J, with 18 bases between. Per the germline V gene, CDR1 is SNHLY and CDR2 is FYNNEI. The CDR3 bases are TGTGCCAGCACCCTACCGGGGTTTGGGGACACTGAAGCTTTCTTT. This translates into CASTLPGFGDTEAFF.

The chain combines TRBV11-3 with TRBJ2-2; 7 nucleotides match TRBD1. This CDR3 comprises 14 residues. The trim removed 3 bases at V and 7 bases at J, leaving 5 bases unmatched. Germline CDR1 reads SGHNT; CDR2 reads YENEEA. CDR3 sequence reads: CASSFSGGGGELFF. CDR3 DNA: TGTGCCAGCAGCTTTTCAGGGGGTGGCGGGGAGCTGTTTTTT.

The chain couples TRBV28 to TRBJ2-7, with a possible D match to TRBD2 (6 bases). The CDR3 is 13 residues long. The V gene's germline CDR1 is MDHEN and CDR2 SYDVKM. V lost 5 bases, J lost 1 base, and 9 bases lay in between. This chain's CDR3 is CASSSGQSYEQYF. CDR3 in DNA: TGTGCCAGCAGTAGCGGGCAATCCTACGAGCAGTACTTC. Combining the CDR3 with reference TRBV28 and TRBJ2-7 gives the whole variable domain DVKVTQSSRYLVKRTGEKVFLECVQDMDHENMFWYRQDPGLGLRLIYFSYDVKMKEKGDIPEGYSVSREKKERFSLILESASTNQTSMYLCASSSGQSYEQYFGPGTRLTVT.

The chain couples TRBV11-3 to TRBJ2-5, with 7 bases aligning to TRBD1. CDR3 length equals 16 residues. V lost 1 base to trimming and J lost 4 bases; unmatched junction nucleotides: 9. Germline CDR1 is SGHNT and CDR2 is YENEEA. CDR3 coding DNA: TGTGCCAGCAGCTTAGTGACAGGGACGGGCCGAGAGACCCAGTACTTC. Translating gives CASSLVTGTGRETQYF.

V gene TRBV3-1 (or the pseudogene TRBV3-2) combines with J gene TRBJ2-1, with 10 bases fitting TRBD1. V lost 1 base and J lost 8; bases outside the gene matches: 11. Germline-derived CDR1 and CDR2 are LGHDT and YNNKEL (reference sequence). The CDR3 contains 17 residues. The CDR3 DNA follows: TGTGCCAGCAGCCAAGGACAGGGGGCCCTGAAAGGCGATGAGCAGTTCTTC. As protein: CASSQGQGALKGDEQFF.

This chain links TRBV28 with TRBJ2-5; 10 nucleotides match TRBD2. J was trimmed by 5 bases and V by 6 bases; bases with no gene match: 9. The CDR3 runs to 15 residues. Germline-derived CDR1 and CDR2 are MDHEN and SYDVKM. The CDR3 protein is CASSSTRGLAETQYF. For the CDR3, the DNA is TGTGCCAGCAGCTCAACCCGGGGACTAGCGGAGACCCAGTACTTC.

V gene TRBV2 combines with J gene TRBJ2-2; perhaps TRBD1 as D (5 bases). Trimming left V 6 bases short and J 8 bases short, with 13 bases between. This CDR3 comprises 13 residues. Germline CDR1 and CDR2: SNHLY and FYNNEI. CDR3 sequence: CASSEQVYGELFF. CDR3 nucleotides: TGTGCCAGCAGCGAACAGGTTTATGGGGAGCTGTTTTTT. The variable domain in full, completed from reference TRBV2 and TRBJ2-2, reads EPEVTQTPSHQVTQMGQEVILRCVPISNHLYFYWYRQILGQKVEFLVSFYNNEISEKSEIFDDQFSVERPDGSNFTLKIRSTKLEDSAMYFCASSEQVYGELFFGEGSRLTVL.

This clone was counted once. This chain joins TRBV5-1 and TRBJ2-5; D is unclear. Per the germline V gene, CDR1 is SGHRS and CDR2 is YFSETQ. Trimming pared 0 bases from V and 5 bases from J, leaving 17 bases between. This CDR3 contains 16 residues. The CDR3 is CASSLAKSSPGETQYF. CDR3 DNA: TGCGCCAGCAGCTTGGCGAAAAGCAGCCCCGGGGAGACCCAGTACTTC.

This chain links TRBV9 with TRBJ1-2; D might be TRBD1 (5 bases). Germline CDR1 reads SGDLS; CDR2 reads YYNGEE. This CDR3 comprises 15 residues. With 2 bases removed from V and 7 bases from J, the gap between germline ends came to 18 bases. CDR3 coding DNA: TGTGCCAGCAGCGTCAGGGCAGCTCTATCCGGTGGCTACACCTTC. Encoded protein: CASSVRAALSGGYTF.

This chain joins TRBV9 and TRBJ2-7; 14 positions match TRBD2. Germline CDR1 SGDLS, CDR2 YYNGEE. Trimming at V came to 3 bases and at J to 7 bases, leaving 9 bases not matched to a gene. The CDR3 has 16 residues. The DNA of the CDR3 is TGTGCCAGCAGCGGAGCGGGACTAGCGGGAGCAGGGGAGCAGTACTTC. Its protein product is CASSGAGLAGAGEQYF.

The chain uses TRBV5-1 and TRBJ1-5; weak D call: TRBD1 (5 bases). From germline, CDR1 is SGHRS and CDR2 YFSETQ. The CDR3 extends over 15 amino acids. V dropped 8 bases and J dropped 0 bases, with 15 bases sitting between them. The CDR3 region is CASSREGYSNQPQHF. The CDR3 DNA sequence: TGCGCCAGTTCCCGGGAGGGGTATAGCAATCAGCCCCAGCATTTT.

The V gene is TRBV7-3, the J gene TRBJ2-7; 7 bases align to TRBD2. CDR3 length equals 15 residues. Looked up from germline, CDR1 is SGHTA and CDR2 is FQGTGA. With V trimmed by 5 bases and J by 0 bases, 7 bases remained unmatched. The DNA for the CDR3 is TGTGCCAGCAGCCCTACTAGCGCGAGCTCCTACGAGCAGTACTTC. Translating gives CASSPTSASSYEQYF.

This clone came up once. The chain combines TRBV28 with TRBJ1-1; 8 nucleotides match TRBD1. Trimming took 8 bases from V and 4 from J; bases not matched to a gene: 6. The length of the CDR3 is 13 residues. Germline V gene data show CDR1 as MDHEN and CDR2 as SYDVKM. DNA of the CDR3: TGTGCCAGCGCAACAGGGGGGATCACTGAAGCTTTCTTT. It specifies CASATGGITEAFF.

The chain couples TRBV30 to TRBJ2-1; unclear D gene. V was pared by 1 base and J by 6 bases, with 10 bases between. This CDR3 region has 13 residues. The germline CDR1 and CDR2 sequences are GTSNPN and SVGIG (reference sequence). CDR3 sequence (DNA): TGTGCCTGGAGTGCCGGCGGCCGCAATGAGCAGTTCTTC. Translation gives CAWSAGGRNEQFF.

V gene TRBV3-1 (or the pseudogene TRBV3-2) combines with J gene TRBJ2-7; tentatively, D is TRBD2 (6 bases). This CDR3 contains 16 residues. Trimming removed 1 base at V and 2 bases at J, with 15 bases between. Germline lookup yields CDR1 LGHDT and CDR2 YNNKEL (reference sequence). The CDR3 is CASSQVGGTLTYEQYF. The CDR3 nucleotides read TGTGCCAGCAGCCAAGTGGGCGGGACGCTTACCTACGAGCAGTACTTC.

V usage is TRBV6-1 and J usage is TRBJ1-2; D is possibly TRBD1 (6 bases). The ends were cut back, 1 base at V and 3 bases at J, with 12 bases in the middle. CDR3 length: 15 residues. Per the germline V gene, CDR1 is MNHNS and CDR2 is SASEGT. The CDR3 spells CASSEGTGPYYGYTF. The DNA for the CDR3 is TGTGCCAGCAGTGAAGGAACAGGGCCCTACTATGGCTACACCTTC.

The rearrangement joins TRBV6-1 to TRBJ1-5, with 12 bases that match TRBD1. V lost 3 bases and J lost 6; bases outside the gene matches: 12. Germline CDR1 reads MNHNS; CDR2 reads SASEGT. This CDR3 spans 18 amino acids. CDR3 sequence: CASSDFDTGTGGFQPQHF. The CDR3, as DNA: TGTGCCAGCAGTGATTTCGACACCGGGACAGGGGGCTTTCAGCCCCAGCATTTT.

The CDR3 DNA reads as TGTGCCAGCAGCTTACAGGGGAACAATTCACCCCTCCACTTT. Translating it yields CASSLQGNNSPLHF. V is TRBV7-9 and J is TRBJ1-6, with D maybe TRBD1 (6 bases). Germline loops: CDR1 SEHNR, CDR2 FQNEAQ (reference sequence). V lost 2 bases and J 7 bases, leaving 9 bases between the germline ends. CDR3 length: 14 residues. The entire variable domain, with the rest obtained from reference TRBV7-9 and TRBJ1-6, is as follows: DTGVSQNPRHKITKRGQNVTFRCDPISEHNRLYWYRQTLGQGPEFLTYFQNEAQLEKSRLLSDRFSAERPKGSFSTLEIQRTEQGDSAMYLCASSLQGNNSPLHFGNGTRLTVT.

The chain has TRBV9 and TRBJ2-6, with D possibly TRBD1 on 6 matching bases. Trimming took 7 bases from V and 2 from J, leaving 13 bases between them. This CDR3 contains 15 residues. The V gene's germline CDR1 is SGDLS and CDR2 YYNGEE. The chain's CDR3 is CASGLQGAGANVLTF. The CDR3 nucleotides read TGTGCCAGCGGCTTACAGGGAGCTGGGGCCAACGTCCTGACTTTC.

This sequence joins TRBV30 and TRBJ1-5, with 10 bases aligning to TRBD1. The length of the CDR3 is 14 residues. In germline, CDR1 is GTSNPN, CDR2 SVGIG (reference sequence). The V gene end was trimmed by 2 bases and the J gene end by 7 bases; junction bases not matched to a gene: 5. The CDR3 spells CAWSPGQGPQPQHF. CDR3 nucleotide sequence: TGTGCCTGGAGTCCGGGACAGGGGCCACAGCCCCAGCATTTT.

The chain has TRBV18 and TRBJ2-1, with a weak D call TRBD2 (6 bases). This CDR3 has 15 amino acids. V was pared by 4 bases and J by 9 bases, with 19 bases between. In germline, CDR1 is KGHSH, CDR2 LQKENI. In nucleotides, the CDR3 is TGTGCCAGCTCACTTTCCGAAGGGCGGCGGGGTGAGCAGTTCTTC. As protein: CASSLSEGRRGEQFF.

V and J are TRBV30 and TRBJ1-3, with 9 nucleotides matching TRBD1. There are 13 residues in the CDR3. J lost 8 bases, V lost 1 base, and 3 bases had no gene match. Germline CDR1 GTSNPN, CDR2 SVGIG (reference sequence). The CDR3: CAWSATGGHTIYF. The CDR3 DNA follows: TGTGCCTGGAGTGCGACAGGGGGACACACCATATATTTT. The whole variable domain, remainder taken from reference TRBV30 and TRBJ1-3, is SQTIHQWPATLVQPVGSPLSLECTVEGTSNPNLYWYRQAAGRGLQLLFYSVGIGQISSEVPQNLSASRPQDRQFILSSKKLLLSDSGFYLCAWSATGGHTIYFGEGSWLTVV.

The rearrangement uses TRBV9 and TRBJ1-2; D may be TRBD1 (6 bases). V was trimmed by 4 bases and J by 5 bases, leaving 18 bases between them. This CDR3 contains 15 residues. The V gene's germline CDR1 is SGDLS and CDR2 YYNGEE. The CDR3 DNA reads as TGTGCCAGCAGCCTGCAGGGGACCACTCCTTATGGCTACACCTTC. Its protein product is CASSLQGTTPYGYTF.

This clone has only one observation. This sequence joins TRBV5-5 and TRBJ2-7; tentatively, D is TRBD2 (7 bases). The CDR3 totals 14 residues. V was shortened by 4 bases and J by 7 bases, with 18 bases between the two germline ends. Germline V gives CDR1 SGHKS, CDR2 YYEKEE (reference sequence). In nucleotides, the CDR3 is TGTGCCAGCAGCACCGTTAGGGGGGGGGATGAGCAGTACTTC. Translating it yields CASSTVRGGDEQYF.

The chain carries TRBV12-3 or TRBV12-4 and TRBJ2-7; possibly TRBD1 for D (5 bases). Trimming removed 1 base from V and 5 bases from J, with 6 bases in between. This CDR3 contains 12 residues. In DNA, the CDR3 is TGTGCCAGCAGTTTAGTCAGGGACGAGCAGTACTTC. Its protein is CASSLVRDEQYF.

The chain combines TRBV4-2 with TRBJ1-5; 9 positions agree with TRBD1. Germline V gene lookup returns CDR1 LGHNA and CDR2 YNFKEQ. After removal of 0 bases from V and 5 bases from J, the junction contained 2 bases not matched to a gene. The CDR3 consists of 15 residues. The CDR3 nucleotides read TGTGCCAGCAGCCAAGAACAGGGGGCCGATCAGCCCCAGCATTTT. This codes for CASSQEQGADQPQHF.

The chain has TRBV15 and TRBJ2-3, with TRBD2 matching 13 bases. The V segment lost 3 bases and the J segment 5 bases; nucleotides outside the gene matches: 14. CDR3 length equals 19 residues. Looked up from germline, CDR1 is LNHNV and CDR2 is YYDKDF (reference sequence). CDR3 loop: CATSRRPPSLAGGLDTQYF. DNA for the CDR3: TGTGCCACCAGCAGGCGCCCCCCATCACTAGCGGGAGGGTTAGATACGCAGTATTTT.